This T cell receptor (beta chain) was documented in a study of blood T cell repertoires in COVID-19. Authors' methods: Researchers report that nucleated cell counts were estimated from reference gene primer amplification. Method: immunoSEQ multiplex PCR; TCRdb's copy keeps in-frame clones and lacks some. D and trimming were read from the DNA, whereas the V and J calls and clone size are those reported in that table. The sample yields more than 250,000 clones, 70% to 90% seen once. The CDR3 contains 16 residues. V was pared by 4 bases and J by 5 bases, with 8 bases of the junction left unmatched. Germline assignment: CDR1 SGHAT and CDR2 FQNNGV.

The chain joins TRBV11-2 to TRBJ2-5; 12 bases are shared with TRBD2. The specimen sequenced was peripheral blood. This sequence was found in a man younger than 30 with active or convalescent COVID-19. CDR3 DNA: TGTGCCAGCAGCTCGACTAGCGGGGGCAAACGGGAGACCCAGTACTTC. Protein sequence: CASSSTSGGKRETQYF.